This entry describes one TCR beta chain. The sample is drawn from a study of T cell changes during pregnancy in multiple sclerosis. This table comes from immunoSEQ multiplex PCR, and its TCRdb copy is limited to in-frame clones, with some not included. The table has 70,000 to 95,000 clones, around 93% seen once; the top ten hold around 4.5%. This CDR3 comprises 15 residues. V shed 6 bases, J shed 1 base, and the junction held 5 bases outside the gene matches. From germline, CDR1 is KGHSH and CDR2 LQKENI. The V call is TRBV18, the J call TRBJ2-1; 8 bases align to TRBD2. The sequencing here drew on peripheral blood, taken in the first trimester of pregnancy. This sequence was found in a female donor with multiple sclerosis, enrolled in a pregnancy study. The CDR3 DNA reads TGTGCCAGCTCTCGTAGCGGGGATTCCTACAATGAGCAGTTCTTC. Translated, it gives CASSRSGDSYNEQFF.